These T cell receptor beta chains were read from a single sample in a study of regulatory T cells in long-lasting Graves disease. A single record per CDR3 protein comes from TCRdb applying MiXCR to the multiplex PCR reads. The data show 500,000 or so distinct CDR3 sequences, about 16% seen once. This sample also appeared in a second study, on T cells in Graves' hyperthyroidism and ophthalmopathy.

The specimen was peripheral blood mononuclear cells (PBMCs), collected at new diagnosis, from a patient treated with antithyroid drugs. Receptors originate from a woman in her forties or fifties with Graves disease. Both conserved end residues are part of each CDR3. Fields, in order: V gene, clone size, D gene, J gene, CDR3 protein, CDR3 DNA. A D gene is named only where the DNA matches it firmly. The listing skips clone size in some rows; elsewhere it reads once, few, many or a size class.

>TRBV7-9|.|.|TRBJ1-2
CASSSRQPIYGYTF
TGTGCCAGCAGCTCCAGACAGCCGATCTATGGCTACACCTTC
>TRBV7-9|few|TRBD2|TRBJ2-1
CASRPGLAYYNEQFF
TGTGCCAGCAGACCGGGACTAGCGTACTACAATGAGCAGTTCTTC
>TRBV19|few|.|TRBJ2-2
CASSQRTPNTGELFF
TGTGCCAGTAGTCAAAGGACTCCGAACACCGGGGAGCTGTTTTTT
>TRBV12-3/TRBV12-4|many|TRBD1|TRBJ1-4
CASATDPGQGDEKLFF
TGTGCCAGCGCCACCGACCCGGGACAGGGGGATGAAAAACTGTTTTTT
>TRBV3-1|many|.|TRBJ1-1
CASSPHENTEAFF
TGTGCCAGCAGCCCCCACGAGAACACTGAAGCTTTCTTT
>TRBV2|many|.|TRBJ2-3
CASSEDLASTGDTQYF
TGTGCCAGCAGTGAAGATCTAGCGTCAACGGGAGATACGCAGTATTTT
>TRBV7-3|.|TRBD2|TRBJ2-5
CASSPRLAGPTVETQYF
TGTGCCAGCAGCCCCCGACTAGCGGGGCCGACGGTGGAGACCCAGTACTTC
>TRBV4-1|.|.|TRBJ2-7
CASSRERAGSYEQYF
TGCGCCAGCAGTCGAGAGCGGGCGGGTTCCTACGAGCAGTACTTC
>TRBV12-3/TRBV12-4|.|TRBD1|TRBJ2-1
CASSLGQGAPGKQFF
TGTGCCAGCAGCCTCGGACAGGGGGCACCGGGTAAGCAGTTCTTC
>TRBV11-2|many|.|TRBJ2-3
CASSSGKGADTQYF
TGTGCCAGCAGCTCAGGGAAAGGGGCAGATACGCAGTATTTT
>TRBV6-1|many|.|TRBJ1-5
CASSRTGPNQPQHF
TGTGCCAGCAGTAGAACAGGGCCCAATCAGCCCCAGCATTTT
>TRBV19|.|.|TRBJ2-2
CASSSPRERNTGELFF
TGTGCCAGCTCCTCCCCCAGGGAGCGGAACACCGGGGAGCTGTTTTTT
>TRBV19|many|TRBD1|TRBJ1-1
CASSAEGQERTEAFF
TGTGCCAGTAGTGCCGAGGGACAGGAGAGAACTGAAGCTTTCTTT
>TRBV18|few|.|TRBJ1-2
CASSPARQSGYTF
TGTGCCAGCTCACCGGCCCGACAAAGCGGGTACACCTTC
>TRBV7-8|many|TRBD2|TRBJ2-1
CASSLLAGSLYNEQFF
TGTGCCAGCAGCTTACTAGCGGGGAGCCTCTACAATGAGCAGTTCTTC
>TRBV19|.|TRBD1|TRBJ2-7
CASSKVTGASYEQYF
TGTGCCAGTAGTAAGGTGACAGGGGCCTCCTACGAGCAGTACTTC
>TRBV9|.|.|TRBJ2-3
CASSVSGTDTQYF
TGTGCCAGCAGCGTAAGTGGCACAGATACGCAGTATTTT
>TRBV6-1|many|TRBD2|TRBJ2-3
CASTLDRTGGRTDTQYF
TGTGCCAGCACTCTCGATAGGACGGGGGGTCGCACAGATACGCAGTATTTT
>TRBV12-3/TRBV12-4|many|.|TRBJ1-1
CASSFLRDTEAFF
TGTGCCAGCAGTTTTCTAAGGGACACTGAAGCTTTCTTT
>TRBV2|.|TRBD2|TRBJ2-1
CASRAGTSGEENEQFF
TGTGCCAGCAGAGCCGGGACTAGCGGCGAAGAAAATGAGCAGTTCTTC
>TRBV19|few|TRBD2|TRBJ2-1
CASSIVSSGGYNEQFF
TGTGCCAGTAGTATAGTTTCTAGCGGGGGTTACAATGAGCAGTTCTTC
>TRBV7-3|many|.|TRBJ2-7
CASQLGGGVIYEQYF
TGTGCCAGCCAACTAGGAGGCGGGGTGATTTACGAGCAGTACTTC
>TRBV12-3/TRBV12-4|.|.|TRBJ2-3
CASSGGQDTQYF
TGTGCCAGCAGCGGGGGCCAAGATACGCAGTATTTT
>TRBV19|few|.|TRBJ2-2
CASSTRGRYTGELFF
TGTGCCAGTAGTACCAGGGGGAGGTACACCGGGGAGCTGTTTTTT
>TRBV5-1|.|TRBD1|TRBJ2-1
CASSKDRGLGNEQFF
TGCGCCAGCAGCAAGGACAGGGGGCTAGGGAATGAGCAGTTCTTC
>TRBV7-9|few|.|TRBJ1-5
CASSSSGRGGNQPQHF
TGTGCCAGCAGCTCCAGCGGGCGGGGGGGCAATCAGCCCCAGCATTTT
>TRBV5-1|.|.|TRBJ2-1
CASSSKGGPYNEQFF
TGCGCCAGCAGCTCCAAGGGGGGCCCTTACAATGAGCAGTTCTTC
>TRBV6-2/TRBV6-3|many|.|TRBJ2-5
CASSTTPRGTQYF
TGTGCCAGCAGTACTACACCTCGGGGGACCCAGTACTTC
>TRBV3-1|many|.|TRBJ2-1
CASSPPTTKDYNEQFF
TGTGCCAGCAGCCCGCCGACAACGAAAGACTACAATGAGCAGTTCTTC
>TRBV29-1|many|.|TRBJ1-1
CSVDLTGNTEAFF
TGCAGCGTTGACCTCACAGGGAACACTGAAGCTTTCTTT
>TRBV3-1|.|.|TRBJ2-6
CASSHSGISGANVLTF
TGTGCCAGCAGCCACAGCGGCATTTCTGGGGCCAACGTCCTGACTTTC
>TRBV6-1|.|.|TRBJ2-1
CASSEAAGGQFF
TGTGCCAGCAGTGAAGCAGCGGGTGGGCAGTTCTTC
>TRBV20-1|many|.|TRBJ1-1
CSAEDPGLPGEAFF
TGCAGTGCTGAAGACCCCGGCCTGCCGGGGGAAGCTTTCTTT
>TRBV2|many|.|TRBJ1-5
CASSEGENQPQHF
TGTGCCAGCAGTGAAGGGGAAAATCAGCCCCAGCATTTT
>TRBV19|.|.|TRBJ2-2
CASALGTGELFF
TGTGCCAGCGCCCTAGGCACCGGGGAGCTGTTTTTT
>TRBV2|many|.|TRBJ1-2
CASSEVGRAGYTF
TGTGCCAGCAGTGAAGTTGGCAGGGCTGGCTACACCTTC
>TRBV2|many|TRBD2|TRBJ2-3
CASRGFSGDTDTQYF
TGTGCCAGCAGGGGATTTAGCGGGGACACAGATACGCAGTATTTT
>TRBV6-2/TRBV6-3|many|TRBD1|TRBJ1-2
CASRKLGDRGSGGYTF
TGTGCCAGCAGGAAGCTGGGTGACAGGGGTTCTGGTGGCTACACCTTC
>TRBV12-3/TRBV12-4|.|.|TRBJ2-1
CASSLPGSTYNEQFF
TGTGCCAGCAGTTTGCCGGGGAGCACCTACAATGAGCAGTTCTTC
>TRBV11-2|.|TRBD1|TRBJ1-4
CASSLFPRTGGKELFF
TGTGCCAGCAGCTTATTCCCCCGGACAGGGGGAAAGGAACTGTTTTTT
>TRBV6-2/TRBV6-3|few|TRBD1|TRBJ1-5
CASKKTGTSNQPQHF
TGTGCCAGCAAGAAGACAGGGACGAGCAATCAGCCCCAGCATTTT
>TRBV11-1|many|.|TRBJ2-7
CASSLGTALSYEQYF
TGTGCCAGCAGCTTAGGTACAGCGCTCTCCTACGAGCAGTACTTC
>TRBV20-1|many|.|TRBJ2-1
CSARYRDRRGEQFF
TGCAGTGCTAGATACCGGGACCGGCGCGGGGAGCAGTTCTTC
>TRBV5-1|many|TRBD2|TRBJ2-7
CASGTSEYEQYF
TGCGCCAGCGGGACTAGCGAATACGAGCAGTACTTC
>TRBV20-1|few|.|TRBJ1-1
CSAGGGGTGTEAFF
TGCAGTGCTGGCGGGGGCGGGACGGGCACTGAAGCTTTCTTT
>TRBV20-1|.|TRBD2|TRBJ2-4
CSASNSGGPGAKNIQYF
TGCAGTGCTAGTAACAGCGGGGGGCCTGGGGCCAAAAACATTCAGTACTTC